The 29 T cell receptor beta chains below all came from one sample that was sequenced in a study of glioma-infiltrating T cells after dendritic cell vaccination (dated by TCRdb to the mid-2010s). Library preparation was by the immunoSEQ multiplex PCR assay. The source is immuneACCESS, and TCRdb retained only in-frame sequences with V and J called. Part of the clones is not carried over; for the studies checked, unresolved V genes explain less than half of this, and the remainder is unexplained. For this sample there are tens of thousands of clones; 70% to 80% appear just once. Of the sample, under 40% is held by the ten largest clones. Sequencing was performed on blood, taken before dendritic cell vaccination. The receptor set was obtained from a human donor with glioblastoma.

This clone was counted a single time. This chain connects TRBV18 to TRBJ2-7; TRBD2 aligns across 8 bases. Unmatched junction bases numbered 4, after V lost 4 bases and J lost 5 bases. The CDR3 contains 13 residues. Germline loops: CDR1 KGHSH, CDR2 LQKENI. For the CDR3, the DNA is TGTGCCAGCTCACTACCGGGGGGGAACGAGCAGTACTTC. Encoded protein: CASSLPGGNEQYF.

This clone came up a few times. The chain recombines TRBV6-1 with TRBJ1-6, with D hard to call. Trimming took off 0 bases at V and 9 bases at J, with 12 bases between the two ends. Germline CDR1 is MNHNS and CDR2 is SASEGT. The CDR3 is 15 amino acids. CDR3 region: CASSEAGIQFSPLHF. The CDR3 DNA sequence: TGTGCCAGCAGTGAAGCCGGGATCCAATTTTCACCCCTCCACTTT.

V usage is TRBV18 and J usage is TRBJ1-4; a weak D match, TRBD1 (6 bases). Germline values: CDR1 KGHSH, CDR2 LQKENI. Trimming removed 2 bases from V and 0 bases from J, with 10 bases in between. The CDR3 runs to 16 residues. This CDR3 is CASSPVHRATNEKLFF. CDR3 sequence (DNA): TGTGCCAGCTCACCAGTTCACAGGGCAACTAATGAAAAACTGTTTTTT.

This clone has just a few counts. The chain has TRBV4-1 and TRBJ2-7, with D possibly TRBD1 on 6 matching bases. This CDR3 is built from 19 residues. CDR1 and CDR2 from the germline V gene are MGHRA and YSYEKL. V lost 0 bases to trimming and J lost 4 bases, with 25 bases between them. The CDR3 DNA is TGCGCCAGCAGCCAAGATCCGCAGGGGCAGACGATTAAGCCATACGAGCAGTACTTC. This gives the protein CASSQDPQGQTIKPYEQYF.

This chain's CDR3 is CASSWTGLAGGGGTDTQYF. CDR3 DNA: TGTGCCAGCAGCTGGACGGGACTAGCGGGAGGGGGGGGCACAGATACGCAGTATTTT. The chain links TRBV5-5 to TRBJ2-3; the match to TRBD2 covers 16 bases. CDR3 size: 19 residues. Trimming removed 3 bases from V and 1 base from J; junction bases left unmatched: 8. Germline-derived CDR1 and CDR2 are SGHKS and YYEKEE (reference sequence).

This rearrangement joins TRBV9 to TRBJ2-5; possible D gene TRBD1, 6 bases. The CDR3 consists of 15 residues. Trimming stripped 4 bases from V and 5 bases from J, with 18 bases between. CDR1 SGDLS and CDR2 YYNGEE come from the germline V gene. The CDR3 nucleotides are TGTGCCAGCAGCCAGACAGGATACCCTCCGGAGACCCAGTACTTC. It codes for CASSQTGYPPETQYF.

This chain uses TRBV6-7 with TRBJ1-5; D is perhaps TRBD1 (6 bases). TRBV6-7 is noted as an ORF with a role that remains uncertain. Trimming took off 5 bases at V and 9 bases at J, with 14 bases between the two ends. This CDR3 has 13 residues. This chain's CDR3 is CASSGGAERPQHF. The CDR3 bases are TGTGCCAGCAGTGGGGGGGCCGAGCGGCCCCAGCATTTT.

The chain uses TRBV11-1 and TRBJ2-7; 9 nucleotides align to TRBD1. V gave up 6 bases and J gave up 3 bases; unmatched junction bases: 6. Looked up from germline, CDR1 is SGHAT and CDR2 is FQDESV (reference sequence). The CDR3 has 14 amino acids. The CDR3 protein is CASSPGQGYYEQYF. The CDR3 region has the DNA TGTGCCAGCAGTCCGGGACAGGGCTACTACGAGCAGTACTTC.

The chain uses TRBV15 and TRBJ1-4; 10 bases align to TRBD1. CDR1 is LNHNV, CDR2 YYDKDF, per germline (reference sequence). The CDR3 sequence is 15 residues long. V dropped 4 bases and J dropped 6; count of bases not matched to a gene: 5. The CDR3 here is CATSKGQGRDEKLFF. CDR3 nucleotide sequence: TGTGCCACCAGCAAGGGACAGGGGAGGGATGAAAAACTGTTTTTT.

The table lists this clone with a count of one. V is TRBV5-4 and J is TRBJ2-1; TRBD2 aligns across 7 bases. The V gene's germline CDR1 is SGHNT and CDR2 YYREEE (reference sequence). Trimming cost V 4 bases and J 3 bases; bases outside gene matches: 10. CDR3 size: 16 residues. CDR3 bases: TGTGCCAGCAGCCCGACTAGCTCCCGTGTCTACAATGAGCAGTTCTTC. Translation: CASSPTSSRVYNEQFF.

This clone qualifies as medium-sized. This chain connects TRBV9 to TRBJ2-3; D remains unclear. The germline gives CDR1 SGDLS, CDR2 YYNGEE. The CDR3 is made up of 15 amino acids. With 0 bases removed from V and 2 bases from J, the gap between germline ends came to 10 bases. For the CDR3, the DNA is TGTGCCAGCAGCGTAGCTTTGTCCGTCACAGATACGCAGTATTTT. Residues: CASSVALSVTDTQYF. Drawing the rest from reference TRBV9 and TRBJ2-3, the complete variable domain is DSGVTQTPKHLITATGQRVTLRCSPRSGDLSVYWYQQSLDQGLQFLIQYYNGEERAKGNILERFSAQQFPDLHSELNLSSLELGDSALYFCASSVALSVTDTQYFGPGTRLTVL.

The chain recombines TRBV4-1 with TRBJ1-1, with 8 bases matching TRBD1. Germline CDR1 is MGHRA and CDR2 is YSYEKL. The junction had 9 bases not matched to a gene; V was cut back by 1 base and J by 5 bases. The CDR3 extends over 16 amino acids. The chain's CDR3 is CASSQAPVRGRTEAFF. For the CDR3, the DNA is TGCGCCAGCAGCCAAGCTCCAGTCAGGGGGCGAACTGAAGCTTTCTTT.

This clone was observed a handful of times. J is TRBJ1-1 and V is TRBV4-3, with no clear D. V lost 2 bases and J 4 bases, leaving 11 bases between the germline ends. Germline V gene lookup returns CDR1 LGHNA and CDR2 YSLEER. The length of the CDR3 is 14 residues. CDR3 loop: CASSQSGSGTEAFF. CDR3 bases: TGCGCCAGCAGCCAATCGGGATCGGGCACTGAAGCTTTCTTT.

The chain carries TRBV7-7 and TRBJ2-1; 9 bases are a match to TRBD2. J gave up 8 bases and V 7 bases, and 12 bases lay outside the gene matches. The CDR3 spans 15 residues. Germline-derived CDR1 and CDR2 are SSHAT and FNYEAQ (reference sequence). The CDR3 loop reads CASTPSGNPRDEQFF. The CDR3 DNA reads as TGTGCCAGCACCCCTAGCGGGAACCCACGGGATGAGCAGTTCTTC. The entire variable domain, with the rest obtained from reference TRBV7-7 and TRBJ2-1, is as follows: GAGVSQSPRYKVTKRGQDVTLRCDPISSHATLYWYQQALGQGPEFLTYFNYEAQPDKSGLPSDRFSAERPEGSISTLTIQRTEQRDSAMYRCASTPSGNPRDEQFFGPGTRLTVL.

CDR3 nucleotide sequence: TGTGCCAGCAGTGAATCCCGACTTGATACGCAGTATTTT. It translates to CASSESRLDTQYF. V usage is TRBV25-1 and J usage is TRBJ2-3; D uncertain. CDR1 MGHDK and CDR2 SYGVNS come from the germline V gene. Trimming left V 1 base short and J 6 bases short, with 8 bases between. CDR3 size: 13 residues. Combining the CDR3 with reference TRBV25-1 and TRBJ2-3 gives the whole variable domain EADIYQTPRYLVIGTGKKITLECSQTMGHDKMYWYQQDPGMELHLIHYSYGVNSTEKGDLSSESTVSRIRTEHFPLTLESARPSHTSQYLCASSESRLDTQYFGPGTRLTVL.

This clone was recorded a few times. The junction shows a germline mismatch at one end, possibly a read error. This rearrangement joins TRBV10-2 to TRBJ2-7; 7 bases fit TRBD1. This CDR3 has 14 amino acids. The germline V gene has CDR1 WSHSY and CDR2 SAAADI. DNA for the CDR3: TGTGCCAGCAGTTACCCGGGACAGCACTACGAGCAGTACTTC. Residues: CASSYPGQHYEQYF.

This sequence joins TRBV6-5 and TRBJ2-3; D call uncertain. CDR3 length equals 11 residues. V lost 3 bases and J lost 11, with 9 bases in between. Per germline, CDR1 MNHEY and CDR2 SVGAGI. The CDR3 sequence: CASSYGVRQYF. Here the CDR3 DNA reads TGTGCCAGCAGTTATGGAGTTAGGCAGTATTTT.

This clone was seen just once. The chain couples TRBV7-8 to TRBJ2-7; possible D gene TRBD1, 6 bases. Germline lookup yields CDR1 SGHVS and CDR2 FQNEAQ. The CDR3 loop spans 15 amino acids. The ends were cut back, 1 base at V and 0 bases at J, with 10 bases in the middle. CDR3 coding DNA: TGTGCCAGCAGCTTAGGGGGACATTTCTCCTACGAGCAGTACTTC. Encoded protein: CASSLGGHFSYEQYF.

The gene calls are TRBV6-5 and TRBJ2-3, with 8 bases matching TRBD2. Per the germline V gene, CDR1 is MNHEY and CDR2 is SVGAGI. CDR3 size: 14 residues. V gave up 6 bases and J gave up 0 bases; unmatched junction bases: 2. For the CDR3, the DNA is TGTGCCAGCAGACGACTAGCGAGCACAGATACGCAGTATTTT. This translates into CASRRLASTDTQYF.

This chain links TRBV6-5 with TRBJ2-7, with 9 bases lining up with TRBD1. From germline, CDR1 is MNHEY and CDR2 SVGAGI. The CDR3 has 16 residues. Unmatched junction bases numbered 8, after V lost 3 bases and J lost 2 bases. The CDR3 nucleotides read TGTGCCAGCAGTTATTCGGTTGGGACAGGGACCTACGAGCAGTACTTC. Amino acids: CASSYSVGTGTYEQYF.

This clone was recorded a few times. The chain joins TRBV5-4 to TRBJ2-1, with 9 bases aligning to TRBD1. This CDR3 comprises 14 residues. J lost 6 bases, V lost 7 bases, and 8 bases had no gene match. Germline V lookup: CDR1 SGHNT, CDR2 YYREEE (reference sequence). In DNA form, the CDR3 reads TGTGCCAGCGGCCGGGACAGGGTGATCAATGAGCAGTTCTTC. Translation: CASGRDRVINEQFF. The full variable domain, with the rest looked up from reference TRBV5-4 and TRBJ2-1, is ETGVTQSPTHLIKTRGQQVTLRCSSQSGHNTVSWYQQALGQGPQFIFQYYREEENGRGNFPPRFSGLQFPNYSSELNVNALELDDSALYLCASGRDRVINEQFFGPGTRLTVL.

The gene calls are TRBV11-2 and TRBJ2-7; D ambiguous. V gave up 3 bases and J gave up 4 bases, with 10 bases separating them. Germline lookup yields CDR1 SGHAT and CDR2 FQNNGV. The CDR3 covers 13 residues. As DNA, the CDR3 is TGTGCCAGCAGCTTCAACAGTGGGTACGAGCAGTACTTC. Amino acid sequence: CASSFNSGYEQYF.

The genes are TRBV18 and TRBJ1-1; 10 bases align to TRBD1. Germline lookup yields CDR1 KGHSH and CDR2 LQKENI. The V gene end was trimmed by 0 bases and the J gene end by 4 bases; junction bases not matched to a gene: 8. The CDR3 spans 17 residues. CDR3 DNA: TGTGCCAGCTCACCACCGTTTGGGGACAGGGGTGTCACTGAAGCTTTCTTT. Protein: CASSPPFGDRGVTEAFF.

This chain connects TRBV2 to TRBJ2-3; possible D gene TRBD1, 5 bases. The length of the CDR3 is 13 residues. The V and J ends lost 6 bases and 10 bases respectively, with 17 bases between them. Germline assignment: CDR1 SNHLY and CDR2 FYNNEI. The CDR3 coding sequence is TGTGCCAGCAGGGACCAACAGGAATCAGCGCAGTATTTT. It codes for CASRDQQESAQYF.

The chain recombines TRBV30 with TRBJ1-1; D gene uncertain. CDR3 size: 12 residues. Germline V CDR1 and CDR2: GTSNPN, SVGIG (reference sequence). Trimming took off 0 bases at V and 11 bases at J, with 13 bases between the two ends. CDR3 protein: CAWSVRWEFAFF. The CDR3 DNA reads as TGTGCCTGGAGTGTACGTTGGGAGTTCGCTTTCTTT.

V gene TRBV7-2 combines with J gene TRBJ1-5; 11 bases are shared with TRBD1. The trim removed 5 bases at V and 6 bases at J, leaving 9 bases unmatched. CDR3 length: 16 amino acids. Germline V gives CDR1 SGHTA, CDR2 FQGNSA. In DNA, the CDR3 is TGTGCCAGCAGCCCCTTCCCGGGACAGGGGGGTCAGCCCCAGCATTTT. Residues: CASSPFPGQGGQPQHF.

CDR3 amino acids: CASSFTAGAYNEQFF. The CDR3 nucleotides are TGCGCCAGCAGCTTTACAGCGGGAGCCTACAATGAGCAGTTCTTC. The chain carries TRBV5-1 and TRBJ2-1; 8 nucleotides line up with TRBD2. V shed 2 bases, J shed 2 bases, and the junction held 3 bases outside the gene matches. Germline CDR1 is SGHRS and CDR2 is YFSETQ. CDR3 length: 15 amino acids.

The chain links TRBV5-1 to TRBJ2-3; D may be TRBD1 (6 bases). The CDR3 is 13 residues long. The V gene lost 9 bases and the J gene lost 6 bases, with 17 bases spanning the gap. The germline V gene encodes CDR1 SGHRS and CDR2 YFSETQ. The CDR3 region is CATKKTGADTQYF. CDR3 DNA: TGCGCCACCAAAAAGACAGGCGCGGATACGCAGTATTTT.

CDR3 bases: TGTGCCAGCAGTGTTAAAGGGCAGGGGAAGTCCTCCTATAATTCACCCCTCCACTTT. Its protein is CASSVKGQGKSSYNSPLHF. The rearrangement links TRBV6-1 to TRBJ1-6; weak D call: TRBD1 (6 bases). Looked up from germline, CDR1 is MNHNS and CDR2 is SASEGT. There are 19 residues in the CDR3. The V gene lost 4 bases and the J gene lost 0 bases, with 19 bases spanning the gap.